This TCR beta chain came from a study of CD8 T cells in Susac syndrome. Looked up from germline, CDR1 is LNHNV and CDR2 is YYDKDF (reference sequence). Trimming left V 0 bases short and J 3 bases short, with 15 bases between. This CDR3 contains 17 residues. RNA, at about 0.45 to 1 ug, was reverse transcribed with random hexamers. Multiplex immunoSEQ PCR targeted 54 Vbeta and 13 Jbeta TCR beta segments. TCRdb re-derived calls from the immunoSEQ multiplex PCR reads in MiXCR, one entry per CDR3 protein. The sample yields 140,000 to 150,000 distinct CDR3 sequences, 94% seen once. The sample consisted of CD4+ T cells from PBMCs. The source is a human donor in good health. V gene TRBV15 combines with J gene TRBJ2-1; D might be TRBD1 (5 bases). In nucleotides, the CDR3 is TGTGCCACCAGCAGAGAACCCATTGGAAGGGGCTACAATGAGCAGTTCTTC. It encodes CATSREPIGRGYNEQFF.